Listed below are T cell receptor beta chains from one sample, sequenced in a study of T cells after yellow fever vaccination. TCRdb re-called the 5' RACE reads with MiXCR, one entry per CDR3 protein. The table records over 120,000 distinct CDR3 sequences, approximately 6.6% of them present only once. Material: CD4+ T cells sorted from PBMCs, obtained 10 days after the yellow fever booster vaccination. Receptors were obtained from a man aged 30-40 years who received the YFV17D yellow fever vaccine. The CDR3 runs from the conserved cysteine through the conserved F or W. D genes are given only for firm matches. Expanded clones are given a class, and other clones once, few, many or no size at all.

d_call: .
clone_size: many
v_call: TRBV5-1
j_call: TRBJ2-5
cdr3_nt: TGCGCCAGCAGCACGGGACGGAGTAAAAGAAGAGAGACCCAGTACTTC
cdr3_aa: CASSTGRSKRRETQYF

d_call: TRBD1
clone_size: many
v_call: TRBV20-1
j_call: TRBJ1-4
cdr3_nt: TGCAGTGCTAAGACCGGGACAGGGTTTGAAAAACTGTTTTTT
cdr3_aa: CSAKTGTGFEKLFF

d_call: .
clone_size: many
v_call: TRBV24-1
j_call: TRBJ2-2
cdr3_nt: TGTGCCACCAGAAACAGGGTTGGGGAGCTGTTTTTT
cdr3_aa: CATRNRVGELFF

d_call: .
clone_size: many
v_call: TRBV5-5
j_call: TRBJ1-1
cdr3_nt: TGTGCCAGCAGGGGAGGGGGGGCCATACACACTGAAGCTTTCTTT
cdr3_aa: CASRGGGAIHTEAFF

d_call: .
clone_size: many
v_call: TRBV5-4
j_call: TRBJ2-7
cdr3_nt: TGTGCCAGCAGCCGGGCGGAGACTAGGGCTCGGGACGAGCAGTACTTC
cdr3_aa: CASSRAETRARDEQYF

d_call: TRBD2
clone_size: many
v_call: TRBV6-5
j_call: TRBJ2-3
cdr3_nt: TGTGCCAGCAGTTACAAAACGGGAGGCCTCATTTCAGATACGCAGTATTTT
cdr3_aa: CASSYKTGGLISDTQYF

d_call: .
clone_size: many
v_call: TRBV5-6
j_call: TRBJ2-7
cdr3_nt: TGTGCCAGCCGCGAGGGGAGAACCTACGAGCAGTACTTC
cdr3_aa: CASREGRTYEQYF

d_call: .
clone_size: many
v_call: TRBV28
j_call: TRBJ2-7
cdr3_nt: TGTGCCAGCAGGTCTGGGGGCCCCTACGAGCAGTACTTC
cdr3_aa: CASRSGGPYEQYF

d_call: TRBD2
clone_size: many
v_call: TRBV9
j_call: TRBJ2-1
cdr3_nt: TGTGCCAGCAGTCGACTAGCGGGAGGGTACAATGAGCAGTTCTTC
cdr3_aa: CASSRLAGGYNEQFF

d_call: .
clone_size: many
v_call: TRBV27
j_call: TRBJ1-2
cdr3_nt: TGTGCCAGCAGTTTAACACAGTACTATGGCTACACCTTC
cdr3_aa: CASSLTQYYGYTF

d_call: TRBD2
clone_size: many
v_call: TRBV9
j_call: TRBJ2-7
cdr3_nt: TGTGCCAGCAGCGGTAGCGGGAGAGGGGTCGAGCAGTACTTC
cdr3_aa: CASSGSGRGVEQYF

d_call: .
clone_size: many
v_call: TRBV7-8
j_call: TRBJ2-2
cdr3_nt: TGTGCCAGCAGCTTGAGGGAGACCGGGGAGCTGTTTTTT
cdr3_aa: CASSLRETGELFF

d_call: TRBD1
clone_size: many
v_call: TRBV18
j_call: TRBJ1-1
cdr3_nt: TGTGCCAGCTCAGCGGGACAGGTGAACACTGAAGCTTTCTTT
cdr3_aa: CASSAGQVNTEAFF

d_call: .
clone_size: .
v_call: TRBV24-1
j_call: TRBJ1-1
cdr3_nt: TGTGCCACCAGTGATTTGCTAAGGGGGATGAACACTGAAGCTTTCTTT
cdr3_aa: CATSDLLRGMNTEAFF

d_call: .
clone_size: many
v_call: TRBV28
j_call: TRBJ1-4
cdr3_nt: TGTGCCAGCAGTTTAGGAGGCCGATCACTGACAACTAATGAAAAACTGTTTTTT
cdr3_aa: CASSLGGRSLTTNEKLFF

d_call: .
clone_size: many
v_call: TRBV20-1
j_call: TRBJ2-7
cdr3_nt: TGCAGTGCTAGGGTGGTCAGCTTAAATTTGGAGCAGTACTTC
cdr3_aa: CSARVVSLNLEQYF

d_call: TRBD2
clone_size: many
v_call: TRBV12-3/TRBV12-4
j_call: TRBJ2-1
cdr3_nt: TGTGCCAGCAGGTGGGGGACTAGCGGGTTCCGCTCCTACAATGAGCAGTTCTTC
cdr3_aa: CASRWGTSGFRSYNEQFF

d_call: .
clone_size: few
v_call: TRBV19
j_call: TRBJ2-2
cdr3_nt: TGTGCCAGTAAGGAGACGGGCAGGCTCACCGGGGAGCTGTTTTTT
cdr3_aa: CASKETGRLTGELFF

d_call: .
clone_size: .
v_call: TRBV3-1
j_call: TRBJ2-5
cdr3_nt: TGTGCCAGCAGCCAAGTTGGACCAGAGACCCAGTACTTC
cdr3_aa: CASSQVGPETQYF

d_call: TRBD1
clone_size: many
v_call: TRBV29-1
j_call: TRBJ1-5
cdr3_nt: TGCAGCGTTCAAGAGACAGGGAATCAGCCCCAGCATTTT
cdr3_aa: CSVQETGNQPQHF

d_call: TRBD2
clone_size: many
v_call: TRBV12-3/TRBV12-4
j_call: TRBJ2-1
cdr3_nt: TGTGCCAGCAGTACCGGGACTAGTCCTAGCTCCTACAATGAGCAGTTCTTC
cdr3_aa: CASSTGTSPSSYNEQFF

d_call: .
clone_size: many
v_call: TRBV7-2
j_call: TRBJ2-7
cdr3_nt: TGTGCCAGCAGCTTAGTATTTAGCGCCTACTACGAGCAGTACTTC
cdr3_aa: CASSLVFSAYYEQYF

d_call: .
clone_size: .
v_call: TRBV7-2
j_call: TRBJ2-2
cdr3_nt: TGTGCCAGCAGCCCGGACGGAAAGAACACCGGGGAGCTGTTTTTT
cdr3_aa: CASSPDGKNTGELFF

d_call: .
clone_size: many
v_call: TRBV12-3/TRBV12-4
j_call: TRBJ1-2
cdr3_nt: TGTGCCAGCAGTAAAAGCTCGCCCTATGGCTACACCTTC
cdr3_aa: CASSKSSPYGYTF

d_call: .
clone_size: many
v_call: TRBV5-1
j_call: TRBJ1-4
cdr3_nt: TGCGCCAGCAGCTTGGCCACAAACGAAAAACTGTTTTTT
cdr3_aa: CASSLATNEKLFF

d_call: TRBD1
clone_size: many
v_call: TRBV7-9
j_call: TRBJ2-1
cdr3_nt: TGTGCCAGCAGCTTCCTTTTACAGGGGAACAATGAGCAGTTCTTC
cdr3_aa: CASSFLLQGNNEQFF

d_call: TRBD2
clone_size: many
v_call: TRBV6-5
j_call: TRBJ2-1
cdr3_nt: TGTGCCAGCAGTTACTCGATAGTTAGCGGGAGAAGTAGTGAGCAGTTCTTC
cdr3_aa: CASSYSIVSGRSSEQFF

d_call: .
clone_size: many
v_call: TRBV7-2
j_call: TRBJ1-4
cdr3_nt: TGTGCCAGCAGCCAGGATAGAAAAAAACTGTTTTTT
cdr3_aa: CASSQDRKKLFF

d_call: .
clone_size: many
v_call: TRBV29-1
j_call: TRBJ2-1
cdr3_nt: TGCAGCGGTACCGGTTGGGGTGAGCAGTTCTTC
cdr3_aa: CSGTGWGEQFF

d_call: .
clone_size: many
v_call: TRBV28
j_call: TRBJ2-5
cdr3_nt: TGTGCCAGCAGTTCCCCGGGGAGGCGAGAGACCCAGTACTTC
cdr3_aa: CASSSPGRRETQYF

d_call: TRBD2
clone_size: .
v_call: TRBV7-2
j_call: TRBJ2-1
cdr3_nt: TGTGCCAGCAGCCCGAAGCTAGCGGGGAAGGGCAATGAGCAGTTCTTC
cdr3_aa: CASSPKLAGKGNEQFF

d_call: .
clone_size: many
v_call: TRBV9
j_call: TRBJ2-5
cdr3_nt: TGTGCCAGCTCCGTTGGGGGGTTCTCGGAGACCCAGTACTTC
cdr3_aa: CASSVGGFSETQYF

d_call: .
clone_size: many
v_call: TRBV7-9
j_call: TRBJ2-1
cdr3_nt: TGTGCCAGCAGCTCAGCAGGCCACCCACCTAGTCGGTTCTTC
cdr3_aa: CASSSAGHPPSRFF

d_call: .
clone_size: few
v_call: TRBV19
j_call: TRBJ1-1
cdr3_nt: TGTGCCAGTAGGACGGGTAAGGCTGAAGCTTTCTTT
cdr3_aa: CASRTGKAEAFF

d_call: TRBD2
clone_size: many
v_call: TRBV5-1
j_call: TRBJ2-1
cdr3_nt: TGCGCCAGCAGCTTCTCCCTAGCGGGAACAGGTGAGCAGTTCTTC
cdr3_aa: CASSFSLAGTGEQFF

d_call: TRBD1
clone_size: few
v_call: TRBV4-3
j_call: TRBJ1-2
cdr3_nt: TGCGCCAGCAGCCAAGATCCGACAGGGATGGGTGGCTACACCTTC
cdr3_aa: CASSQDPTGMGGYTF

d_call: .
clone_size: few
v_call: TRBV30
j_call: TRBJ2-3
cdr3_nt: TGTGCCTGGAGGGTAGAGGGCTTAGGGGATACGCAGTATTTT
cdr3_aa: CAWRVEGLGDTQYF

d_call: TRBD2
clone_size: many
v_call: TRBV20-1
j_call: TRBJ2-7
cdr3_nt: TGCAGTGCGCCGGGGGAGGGGAGGTCCTACGAGCAGTACTTC
cdr3_aa: CSAPGEGRSYEQYF

d_call: .
clone_size: many
v_call: TRBV5-1
j_call: TRBJ2-1
cdr3_nt: TGCGCCAGCAGCTTGGAGCGGGTGGGGGGTTTCGATGAGCAGTTCTTC
cdr3_aa: CASSLERVGGFDEQFF

d_call: .
clone_size: many
v_call: TRBV20-1
j_call: TRBJ1-5
cdr3_nt: TGCAGTGCTAGACGACAGGTTTACAATCAGCCCCAGCATTTT
cdr3_aa: CSARRQVYNQPQHF